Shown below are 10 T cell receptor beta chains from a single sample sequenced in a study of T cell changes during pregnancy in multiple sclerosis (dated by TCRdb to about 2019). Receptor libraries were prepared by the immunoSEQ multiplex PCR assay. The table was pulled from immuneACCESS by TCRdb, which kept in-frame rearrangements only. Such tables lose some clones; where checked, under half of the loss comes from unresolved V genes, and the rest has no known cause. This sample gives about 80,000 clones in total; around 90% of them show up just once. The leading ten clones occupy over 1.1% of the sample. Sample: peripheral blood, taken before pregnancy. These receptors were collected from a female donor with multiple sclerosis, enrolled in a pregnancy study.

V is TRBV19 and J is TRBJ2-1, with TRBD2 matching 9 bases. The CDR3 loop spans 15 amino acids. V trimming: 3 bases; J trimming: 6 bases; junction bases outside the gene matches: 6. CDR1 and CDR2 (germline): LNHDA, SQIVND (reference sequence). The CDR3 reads CASSIRAGGINEQFF. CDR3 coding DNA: TGTGCCAGTAGTATTCGAGCGGGGGGAATCAATGAGCAGTTCTTC. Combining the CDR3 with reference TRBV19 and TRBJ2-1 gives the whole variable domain DGGITQSPKYLFRKEGQNVTLSCEQNLNHDAMYWYRQDPGQGLRLIYYSQIVNDFQKGDIAEGYSVSREKKESFPLTVTSAQKNPTAFYLCASSIRAGGINEQFFGPGTRLTVL.

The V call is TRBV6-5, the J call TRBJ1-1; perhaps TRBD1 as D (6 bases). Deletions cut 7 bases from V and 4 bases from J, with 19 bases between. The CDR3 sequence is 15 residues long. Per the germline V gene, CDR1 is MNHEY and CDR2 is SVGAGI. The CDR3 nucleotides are TGTGCCAGCACCCCTACGCAGGGGCGTGCCACTGAAGCTTTCTTT. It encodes CASTPTQGRATEAFF.

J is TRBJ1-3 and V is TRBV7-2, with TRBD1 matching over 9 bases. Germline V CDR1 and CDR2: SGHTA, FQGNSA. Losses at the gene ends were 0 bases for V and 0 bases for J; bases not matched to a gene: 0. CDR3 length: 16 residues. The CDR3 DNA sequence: TGTGCCAGCAGCTTAGCGGGACAGGGCTCTGGAAACACCATATATTTT. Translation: CASSLAGQGSGNTIYF.

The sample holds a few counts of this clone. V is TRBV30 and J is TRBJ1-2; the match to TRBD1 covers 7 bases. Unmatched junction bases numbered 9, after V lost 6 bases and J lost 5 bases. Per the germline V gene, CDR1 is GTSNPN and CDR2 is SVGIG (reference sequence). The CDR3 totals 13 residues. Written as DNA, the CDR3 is TGTGCCTGTTTAACAGGGGCCGTATATGGCTACACCTTC. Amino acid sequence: CACLTGAVYGYTF.

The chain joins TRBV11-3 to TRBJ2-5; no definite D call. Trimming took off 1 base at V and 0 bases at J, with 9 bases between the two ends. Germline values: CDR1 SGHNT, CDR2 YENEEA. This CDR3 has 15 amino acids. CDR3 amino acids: CASSLVGQHQETQYF. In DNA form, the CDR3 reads TGTGCCAGCAGCTTAGTGGGCCAGCACCAAGAGACCCAGTACTTC.

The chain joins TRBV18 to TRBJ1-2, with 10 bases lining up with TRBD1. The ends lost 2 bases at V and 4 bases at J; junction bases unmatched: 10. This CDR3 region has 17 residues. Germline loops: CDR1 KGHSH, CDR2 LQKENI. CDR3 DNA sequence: TGTGCCAGCTCACCAGAACTCTCGACAGGGGGCACCTATGGCTACACCTTC. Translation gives CASSPELSTGGTYGYTF.

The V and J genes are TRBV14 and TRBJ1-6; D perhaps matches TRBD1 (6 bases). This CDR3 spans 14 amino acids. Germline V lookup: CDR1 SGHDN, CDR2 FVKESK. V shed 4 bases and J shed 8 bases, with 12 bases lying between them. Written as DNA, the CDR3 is TGTGCCAGCAGCCCCGGGACAAGTTATTCACCCCTCCACTTT. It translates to CASSPGTSYSPLHF.

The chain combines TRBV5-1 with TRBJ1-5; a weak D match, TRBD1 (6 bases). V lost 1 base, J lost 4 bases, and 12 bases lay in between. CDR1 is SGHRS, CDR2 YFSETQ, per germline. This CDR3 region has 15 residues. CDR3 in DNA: TGCGCCAGCAGCTTGTCAGGACAGTTAAATCAGCCCCAGCATTTT. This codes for CASSLSGQLNQPQHF.

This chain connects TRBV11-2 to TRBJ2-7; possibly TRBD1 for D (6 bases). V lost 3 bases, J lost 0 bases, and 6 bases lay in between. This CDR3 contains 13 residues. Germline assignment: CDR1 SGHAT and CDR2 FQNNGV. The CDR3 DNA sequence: TGTGCCAGCAGCTTGGGGGCCTCCTACGAGCAGTACTTC. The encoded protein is CASSLGASYEQYF.

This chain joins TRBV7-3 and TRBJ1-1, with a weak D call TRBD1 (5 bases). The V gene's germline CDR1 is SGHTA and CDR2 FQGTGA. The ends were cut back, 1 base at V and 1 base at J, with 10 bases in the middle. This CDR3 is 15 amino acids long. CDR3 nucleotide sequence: TGTGCCAGCAGCTTAATGGGGGGTACGAACACTGAAGCTTTCTTT. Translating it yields CASSLMGGTNTEAFF.